This passage covers 19 T cell receptor beta chains from one sample sequenced in a study of blood T cell repertoires in COVID-19. Sequencing was performed with immunoSEQ multiplex PCR; in TCRdb, only in-frame clones are kept and a portion is missing. The profile shows some 87,000 clones, roughly four fifths of them singletons. The sequencing sample was made of peripheral blood. These receptors all come from a woman older than 75 with active or convalescent COVID-19.

The V call is TRBV5-4, the J call TRBJ1-2; 10 nucleotides match TRBD1. The CDR3 length is 17 residues. J lost 0 bases, V lost 3 bases, and 8 bases had no gene match. The V gene's germline CDR1 is SGHNT and CDR2 YYREEE (reference sequence). The CDR3 DNA follows: TGTGCCAGCAGCTCCGTCCCGGGACAGGGGTCTAACTATGGCTACACCTTC. This sequence encodes CASSSVPGQGSNYGYTF. Complete variable domain (other parts from reference TRBV5-4 and TRBJ1-2): ETGVTQSPTHLIKTRGQQVTLRCSSQSGHNTVSWYQQALGQGPQFIFQYYREEENGRGNFPPRFSGLQFPNYSSELNVNALELDDSALYLCASSSVPGQGSNYGYTFGSGTRLTVV.

As regards this clone: Its ends do not fully match the called genes, so a read error is possible. The gene calls are TRBV5-1 and TRBJ1-1; D call uncertain. The germline gives CDR1 SGHRS, CDR2 YFSETQ. CDR3 size: 15 residues. As DNA, the CDR3 is TGCGCCAGCAGCTTGGCTGCGGGAAGGAACGCTGAAGCTTTCTTT. Protein sequence: CASSLAAGRNAEAFF.

The chain uses TRBV7-8 and TRBJ2-7; D is unclear. Deletions cut 4 bases from V and 6 bases from J, with 13 bases between. CDR3 length: 13 residues. Germline values: CDR1 SGHVS, CDR2 FQNEAQ. The CDR3 region is CASSSKTPGEQYF. The CDR3 DNA follows: TGTGCCAGCAGCTCTAAAACCCCTGGCGAGCAGTACTTC.

The chain links TRBV11-2 to TRBJ1-1, with D perhaps TRBD1 (5 bases). Trimming took 3 bases from V and 5 from J, leaving 16 bases between them. Germline V gene data show CDR1 as SGHAT and CDR2 as FQNNGV. The CDR3 covers 15 residues. The CDR3 region has the DNA TGTGCCAGCAGCTTCGCAGGGTTGGGAGGGACTGAAGCTTTCTTT. The encoded protein is CASSFAGLGGTEAFF.

The chain links TRBV5-4 to TRBJ1-6; 8 nucleotides agree with TRBD1. J lost 6 bases, V lost 4 bases, and 15 bases had no gene match. In germline, CDR1 is SGHNT, CDR2 YYREEE (reference sequence). CDR3 size: 18 residues. The CDR3 DNA follows: TGTGCCAGCAGCCTTGATGGGCTGACAGGGGAGGGTAATTCACCCCTCCACTTT. Its translation is CASSLDGLTGEGNSPLHF.

The rearrangement links TRBV7-9 to TRBJ1-2; tentatively, D is TRBD1 (5 bases). This CDR3 is built from 14 residues. V was pared by 3 bases and J by 8 bases, with 16 bases between. Germline V gene sequence: CDR1 SEHNR, CDR2 FQNEAQ (reference sequence). Here the CDR3 reads CASSFLGGSGGYTF. CDR3 bases: TGTGCCAGCAGCTTCCTGGGGGGAAGTGGGGGCTACACCTTC.

The V and J genes are TRBV6-1 and TRBJ1-5, with D hard to call. Trimming took 0 bases from V and 0 from J, leaving 6 bases between them. The germline gives CDR1 MNHNS, CDR2 SASEGT. The CDR3 length is 15 residues. CDR3 loop: CASSEATVSNQPQHF. The CDR3 DNA reads as TGTGCCAGCAGTGAAGCCACAGTTAGCAATCAGCCCCAGCATTTT.

The rearrangement joins TRBV9 to TRBJ2-3; 7 nucleotides align to TRBD1. J lost 5 bases, V lost 4 bases, and 13 bases had no gene match. Germline-derived CDR1 and CDR2 are SGDLS and YYNGEE. The CDR3 has 16 residues. The CDR3 protein is CASSLTTGIAGDTQYF. CDR3 coding DNA: TGTGCCAGCAGCTTAACGACAGGGATCGCAGGAGATACGCAGTATTTT.

V is TRBV7-2 and J is TRBJ2-1; D is unclear. Germline CDR1 and CDR2: SGHTA and FQGNSA. Trimming stripped 4 bases from V and 9 bases from J, with 13 bases between. The CDR3 runs to 13 residues. This chain's CDR3 is CASSSGPNREQFF. The CDR3 DNA reads as TGTGCCAGCAGCTCCGGTCCTAACCGTGAGCAGTTCTTC.

The V call is TRBV9, the J call TRBJ1-6; 7 bases agree with TRBD1. The J segment lost 4 bases and the V segment lost 0 bases, leaving 10 bases of the junction unmatched. Germline V gene lookup returns CDR1 SGDLS and CDR2 YYNGEE. The CDR3 runs to 18 residues. CDR3 coding DNA: TGTGCCAGCAGCGTAGAGGAGGGGACAGCCCATTATAATTCACCCCTCCACTTT. Its protein is CASSVEEGTAHYNSPLHF.

The chain joins TRBV4-3 to TRBJ1-6; D remains unclear. Between the trimmed V and J ends, which lost 1 base and 16 bases, there was a span of 14 bases. The CDR3 spans 13 residues. Germline assignment: CDR1 LGHNA and CDR2 YSLEER. The CDR3 spells CASSQASRLALHF. In nucleotides, the CDR3 is TGCGCCAGCAGCCAAGCCTCCAGGTTGGCTCTCCACTTT.

In its sample, this clone was seen a few times. The CDR3 loop reads CASSPLPGDLRGYTF. The CDR3 region has the DNA TGTGCCAGCAGCCCTCTCCCAGGGGATCTTCGTGGCTACACCTTC. The V and J genes are TRBV3-1 (or the pseudogene TRBV3-2) and TRBJ1-2; D is possibly TRBD1 (6 bases). Per germline, CDR1 LGHDT and CDR2 YNNKEL (reference sequence). V was pared by 4 bases and J by 7 bases, with 19 bases between. CDR3 length equals 15 residues.

The genes are TRBV10-2 and TRBJ1-5; 8 bases match TRBD1. The CDR3 extends over 19 amino acids. The V gene's germline CDR1 is WSHSY and CDR2 SAAADI. V was clipped by 8 bases and J by 3 bases; unmatched bases: 21. CDR3 amino acids: CASEIVLRAGQVFNQPQHF. The CDR3 nucleotides read TGCGCCAGCGAAATAGTGTTGAGAGCGGGACAGGTTTTCAATCAGCCCCAGCATTTT.

The CDR3 spells CASSLSGHNEQYF. CDR3 DNA sequence: TGCGCCAGCAGCTTGTCAGGGCACAACGAGCAGTACTTC. This chain links TRBV5-1 with TRBJ2-7; D is possibly TRBD1 (5 bases). V lost 1 base and J 5 bases, leaving 10 bases between the germline ends. The CDR3 loop spans 13 amino acids. CDR1 is SGHRS and CDR2 is YFSETQ in the germline V gene.

V usage is TRBV6-5 and J usage is TRBJ2-7, with D tentatively TRBD1 (6 bases). This CDR3 has 14 residues. Germline values: CDR1 MNHEY, CDR2 SVGAGI. Deletions cut 5 bases from V and 0 bases from J, with 11 bases between. The DNA of the CDR3 is TGTGCCAGCAGTATGACAGGCAGCTCCTACGAGCAGTACTTC. It translates to CASSMTGSSYEQYF.

The chain uses TRBV3-1 (or the pseudogene TRBV3-2) and TRBJ2-7, with D perhaps TRBD2 (5 bases). Trimming took 3 bases from V and 3 from J, leaving 12 bases between them. This CDR3 comprises 14 residues. Germline CDR1 is LGHDT and CDR2 is YNNKEL (reference sequence). CDR3 in DNA: TGTGCCAGCAGCCAGTTCCGGGGATTCTACGAGCAGTACTTC. It encodes CASSQFRGFYEQYF.

The V and J genes are TRBV28 and TRBJ2-4; 10 bases line up with TRBD1. Germline V gene data show CDR1 as MDHEN and CDR2 as SYDVKM. V shed 7 bases, J shed 8 bases, and the junction held 14 bases outside the gene matches. The CDR3 length is 16 residues. CDR3 in amino acids: CASTSLGTGASDIQYF. CDR3 in DNA: TGTGCCAGCACCTCCCTCGGGACAGGGGCGTCGGACATTCAGTACTTC. The variable domain in full, completed from reference TRBV28 and TRBJ2-4, reads DVKVTQSSRYLVKRTGEKVFLECVQDMDHENMFWYRQDPGLGLRLIYFSYDVKMKEKGDIPEGYSVSREKKERFSLILESASTNQTSMYLCASTSLGTGASDIQYFGAGTRLSVL.

The chain joins TRBV5-6 to TRBJ1-5; 8 bases map to TRBD1. CDR3 length: 15 amino acids. Germline CDR1 is SGHDT and CDR2 is YYEEEE. V was pared by 0 bases and J by 3 bases, with 2 bases of the junction left unmatched. CDR3 in DNA: TGTGCCAGCAGCTTGGACAGGGGGGTCAATCAGCCCCAGCATTTT. It encodes CASSLDRGVNQPQHF.

This chain connects TRBV19 to TRBJ1-4; 7 bases agree with TRBD1. The junction had 13 bases not matched to a gene; V was cut back by 4 bases and J by 8 bases. Germline V lookup: CDR1 LNHDA, CDR2 SQIVND (reference sequence). CDR3 size: 16 residues. CDR3 residues: CASSTFRQGRGEKLFF. As DNA, the CDR3 is TGTGCCAGTAGTACTTTCAGACAGGGCCGGGGGGAAAAACTGTTTTTT.